The 23 T cell receptor beta chains presented below share a single source sample, sequenced in a study of human T cells and chemical hapten exposure. Time point described: patch test 1, 2 weeks after DPC sensitization. Treatment here: therapeutic diphenylcyclopropenone sensitization with weekly scalp DPC. TCRdb ran MiXCR on the RACE reads and lists one entry per CDR3 protein. The sample lists around 71,000 distinct CDR3 sequences, roughly 9.2% occurring once. The sample in question was whole blood, obtained in connection with sensitization to the hapten diphenylcyclopropenone (DPC). The receptor set was obtained from a woman in her thirties or forties with alopecia areata. Some clones in this sample may be carry-over from other donors' samples.

This clonotype was seen ten or more times. This sequence joins TRBV2 and TRBJ2-4; no clear D. This CDR3 region has 18 residues. Germline V CDR1 and CDR2: SNHLY, FYNNEI. The V end lost 1 base, the J end lost 0 bases, and 16 bases lay between the germline ends. The CDR3 reads CASSEVIGQSLAKNIQYF. CDR3 coding DNA: TGTGCCAGCAGTGAAGTGATAGGGCAGAGCCTAGCCAAAAACATTCAGTACTTC.

This sequence joins TRBV10-3 and TRBJ2-1, with a tentative D call TRBD2 (7 bases). CDR3 length equals 15 residues. V lost 8 bases and J lost 0, with 14 bases in between. Germline CDR1 and CDR2: ENHRY and SYGVKD. CDR3 coding DNA: TGTGCCATCTGGGGGGGGGCCACCTCCTACAATGAGCAGTTCTTC. Amino acid sequence: CAIWGGATSYNEQFF.

This clonotype has at least ten counts. The V call is TRBV20-1, the J call TRBJ2-7, with 7 bases lining up with TRBD2. CDR1 is DFQATT and CDR2 is SNEGSKA in the germline V gene (reference sequence). J gave up 1 base and V 5 bases, and 8 bases lay outside the gene matches. The CDR3 has 14 residues. The CDR3 spells CSAPSVRGSYEQYF. The CDR3 DNA follows: TGCAGTGCTCCCTCAGTGCGGGGGTCCTACGAGCAGTACTTC.

Ten or more counts support this clonotype. At one end the junction does not follow the germline gene, possibly because of a read error. The chain joins TRBV24-1 to TRBJ1-2; 9 nucleotides agree with TRBD1. The germline V gene encodes CDR1 KGHDR and CDR2 SFDVKD. The CDR3 extends over 12 amino acids. The chain's CDR3 is CATSDSGTGSFF. Written as DNA, the CDR3 is TGTGCCACCAGTGATTCCGGGACAGGGTCCTTCTTC.

This clonotype has at least ten counts. The V and J genes are TRBV5-1 and TRBJ1-1; tentatively, D is TRBD1 (5 bases). Per the germline V gene, CDR1 is SGHRS and CDR2 is YFSETQ. The CDR3 is 12 amino acids. V gave up 5 bases and J gave up 3 bases, with 8 bases separating them. The CDR3 DNA reads as TGCGCCAGCAGTGGAGGGGACACTGAAGCTTTCTTT. This codes for CASSGGDTEAFF.

The rearrangement joins TRBV7-6 to TRBJ2-1; D is possibly TRBD1 or TRBD2 (5 bases each). Trimming pared 5 bases from V and 2 bases from J, leaving 16 bases between. Germline CDR1 SGHVS, CDR2 FNYEAQ. The CDR3 loop spans 16 amino acids. CDR3 amino acids: CASSIVGGDPYNEQFF. DNA for the CDR3: TGTGCCAGCAGCATTGTAGGTGGGGACCCCTACAATGAGCAGTTCTTC.

This clonotype was found many times. The chain carries TRBV5-1 and TRBJ2-2; no reliable D call. The CDR3 is 15 amino acids. Germline CDR1 reads SGHRS; CDR2 reads YFSETQ. V lost 1 base and J 2 bases, leaving 9 bases between the germline ends. The CDR3 DNA is TGCGCCAGCAGCTTGACACCTATCAACACCGGGGAGCTGTTTTTT. This sequence encodes CASSLTPINTGELFF.

There are many counts of this clonotype. V is TRBV7-2 and J is TRBJ2-4, with 7 bases lining up with TRBD1. V dropped 5 bases and J dropped 7; count of bases not matched to a gene: 8. Germline loops: CDR1 SGHTA, CDR2 FQGNSA. The CDR3 extends over 14 amino acids. The CDR3 DNA sequence: TGTGCCAGCAGCCAAACAGGGGAATGGAACATTCAGTACTTC. Protein product: CASSQTGEWNIQYF.

To note about this clonotype: A junction end diverges from the germline sequence, so it may reflect a read error. The chain couples TRBV6-5 to TRBJ1-2; D is undetermined. This CDR3 has 14 residues. CDR1 is MNHEY, CDR2 SVGAGI, per germline. CDR3 coding DNA: TGTGCCAGCAGTTACTCTGGACCTAACTATGGCCACACCTTC. Translating it yields CASSYSGPNYGHTF.

This clonotype appeared many times. The chain links TRBV20-1 to TRBJ2-1; D remains ambiguous. CDR3 length: 13 amino acids. Germline CDR1 and CDR2: DFQATT and SNEGSKA (reference sequence). V lost 0 bases and J 0 bases, leaving 3 bases between the germline ends. CDR3 amino acids: CSAREDSYNEQFF. Written as DNA, the CDR3 is TGCAGTGCTAGAGAAGACTCCTACAATGAGCAGTTCTTC.

This clonotype was counted only a few times. The CDR3 sequence is CASRPGHLLAKNIQYF. The CDR3 DNA follows: TGTGCCAGCAGACCAGGGCATCTGTTAGCCAAAAACATTCAGTACTTC. The V call is TRBV6-2 or TRBV6-3, the J call TRBJ2-4, with a tentative D call TRBD1 (5 bases). The CDR3 length is 16 residues. The V and J ends lost 6 bases and 0 bases respectively, with 15 bases between them. CDR1 MNHEY and CDR2 SVGEGT come from the germline V gene.

The chain employs TRBV19 and TRBJ2-7; possibly TRBD1 or TRBD2 for D (5 bases each). This CDR3 is built from 13 residues. Germline V CDR1 and CDR2: LNHDA, SQIVND (reference sequence). Trimming pared 3 bases from V and 2 bases from J, leaving 8 bases between. The chain's CDR3 is CASSIQGPYEQYF. CDR3 nucleotides: TGTGCCAGTAGTATCCAGGGACCCTACGAGCAGTACTTC.

This clonotype was seen a handful of times. The chain carries TRBV12-3 or TRBV12-4 and TRBJ2-3, with 7 nucleotides matching TRBD2. J gave up 2 bases and V 7 bases, and 21 bases lay outside the gene matches. The CDR3 is made up of 19 amino acids. The CDR3 loop reads CASITNRRGILAATDTQYF. As DNA, the CDR3 is TGTGCCAGCATTACTAACCGTCGGGGGATCCTAGCGGCCACAGATACGCAGTATTTT.

This clonotype was observed many times. The rearrangement joins TRBV4-1 to TRBJ1-5, with D possibly being TRBD1 (5 bases). This CDR3 comprises 17 residues. Germline CDR1 is MGHRA and CDR2 is YSYEKL. Between the trimmed V and J ends, which lost 0 bases and 3 bases, there was a span of 15 bases. CDR3 in amino acids: CASSQDQGPPFNQPQHF. The CDR3 DNA sequence: TGCGCCAGCAGCCAAGATCAGGGACCGCCTTTCAATCAGCCCCAGCATTTT.

This clonotype was recorded at least ten times. The rearrangement uses TRBV7-9 and TRBJ2-7; 9 bases are a match to TRBD1. There are 15 residues in the CDR3. CDR1 and CDR2 (germline): SEHNR, FQNEAQ (reference sequence). V lost 4 bases and J lost 2; bases outside the gene matches: 6. Here the CDR3 DNA reads TGTGCCAGCAGCTCCGTCGACAGGGGGGCCTACGAGCAGTACTTC. It codes for CASSSVDRGAYEQYF.

This clonotype was seen repeatedly, ten times or more. This chain links TRBV6-2 or TRBV6-3 with TRBJ2-1; D unresolved. The CDR3 runs to 14 residues. Trimming took off 5 bases at V and 7 bases at J, with 15 bases between the two ends. CDR1 is MNHEY, CDR2 SVGEGT, per germline. DNA of the CDR3: TGTGCCAGCAGTATGATCCCCCCCAGGAATGAGCAGTTCTTC. It is translated as CASSMIPPRNEQFF.

The chain employs TRBV29-1 and TRBJ2-2; D remains unclear. In germline, CDR1 is SQVTM, CDR2 ANQGSEA. The CDR3 is 12 residues long. Trimming left V 7 bases short and J 3 bases short, with 9 bases between. The CDR3 DNA sequence: TGCAGCGGATACGGACACACCGGGGAGCTGTTTTTT. It translates to CSGYGHTGELFF.

The V and J genes are TRBV4-2 and TRBJ2-3, with 10 bases that match TRBD2. Looked up from germline, CDR1 is LGHNA and CDR2 is YNFKEQ. The CDR3 runs 16 residues. V lost 1 base and J lost 5; bases outside the gene matches: 6. Here the CDR3 reads CASSQVGTSAKDTQYF. DNA of the CDR3: TGTGCCAGCAGCCAAGTGGGGACTAGCGCGAAAGATACGCAGTATTTT.

This clonotype was picked up many times. V usage is TRBV7-6 and J usage is TRBJ2-3; D might be TRBD2 (5 bases). From germline, CDR1 is SGHVS and CDR2 FNYEAQ. CDR3 length: 16 residues. V lost 5 bases and J lost 8, with 23 bases in between. CDR3 DNA: TGTGCCAGCAGCCCCTCTTTTGCGGGCCGGTTGGGTACGCAGTATTTT. It codes for CASSPSFAGRLGTQYF.

The V gene is TRBV7-9, the J gene TRBJ2-7; 12 nucleotides line up with TRBD1. This CDR3 is built from 16 residues. Germline V gene sequence: CDR1 SEHNR, CDR2 FQNEAQ (reference sequence). V dropped 3 bases and J dropped 7; count of bases not matched to a gene: 10. The CDR3 region has the DNA TGTGCCAGCAGCTTGCCTCCGGGACAGGGGGCTTTTGAGCAGTACTTC. This translates into CASSLPPGQGAFEQYF.

This clonotype was seen ten or more times. The chain employs TRBV10-3 and TRBJ2-3, with D perhaps matching TRBD2 (7 bases). The V and J ends lost 4 bases and 8 bases respectively, with 16 bases between them. The V gene's germline CDR1 is ENHRY and CDR2 SYGVKD. There are 14 residues in the CDR3. This CDR3 is CAISGEGGPGTQYF. The CDR3, as DNA: TGTGCCATCAGTGGTGAGGGGGGGCCTGGTACGCAGTATTTT.

This clonotype was counted at least ten times. This chain joins TRBV19 and TRBJ1-5, with 8 bases aligning to TRBD1. CDR3 length equals 16 residues. V shed 2 bases and J 5 bases; nucleotides not matched to a gene: 8. Per germline, CDR1 LNHDA and CDR2 SQIVND (reference sequence). CDR3 DNA sequence: TGTGCCAGTAGTATACCCTGGGCCAGGGGGCATCAGCCCCAGCATTTT. This encodes CASSIPWARGHQPQHF.

In its sample, this clonotype was seen many times. The chain has TRBV19 and TRBJ2-7; 9 bases map to TRBD1. V lost 5 bases and J lost 2; bases outside the gene matches: 10. The CDR3 sequence is 16 residues long. Germline loops: CDR1 LNHDA, CDR2 SQIVND (reference sequence). CDR3 sequence reads: CASSSGTGLIPYEQYF. In DNA form, the CDR3 reads TGTGCCAGTAGTTCCGGGACAGGGCTTATTCCCTACGAGCAGTACTTC.